A single sample gave rise to the 14 T cell receptor beta chains below, sequenced in a study of blood T cell repertoires in COVID-19. The protocol was immunoSEQ multiplex PCR, while the TCRdb copy is restricted to in-frame clones and leaves out a portion. Among around 130,000 clones listed, approximately 80% were seen once. Sequenced input: peripheral blood. The receptor source for this set is a woman aged 55-75 years with acute or convalescent COVID-19.

In its sample, this clone was seen once. This rearrangement joins TRBV5-1 to TRBJ2-7; 12 bases are shared with TRBD1. The germline V gene encodes CDR1 SGHRS and CDR2 YFSETQ. The CDR3 has 15 residues. Losses at the gene ends were 3 bases for V and 3 bases for J; bases not matched to a gene: 4. The CDR3 DNA is TGCGCCAGCAGCTGGGACAGGGGGCCTGGCTACGAGCAGTACGTC. Amino acids: CASSWDRGPGYEQYV.

The chain is built from TRBV4-1 and TRBJ1-5, with a possible D match to TRBD1 (6 bases). The CDR3 is made up of 17 amino acids. V was clipped by 3 bases and J by 5 bases, with 20 bases between them. Germline lookup yields CDR1 MGHRA and CDR2 YSYEKL. CDR3 coding DNA: TGCGCCAGCAGCCATCTGGTTGGGACACACAACGATCAGCCCCAGCATTTT. Translating gives CASSHLVGTHNDQPQHF.

This chain joins TRBV20-1 and TRBJ1-5, with D uncertain. From germline, CDR1 is DFQATT and CDR2 SNEGSKA (reference sequence). Trimming shortened V by 3 bases and J by 7 bases, and 13 bases separated the two germline ends. The CDR3 is 13 amino acids. For the CDR3, the DNA is TGCAGTGCTAGTAGGGATAGCGGGCAGCCCCAGCATTTT. Translation gives CSASRDSGQPQHF.

This chain links TRBV18 with TRBJ1-1, with 10 bases lining up with TRBD1. In germline, CDR1 is KGHSH, CDR2 LQKENI. CDR3 length equals 14 residues. Trimming removed 5 bases from V and 5 bases from J; junction bases left unmatched: 5. The CDR3 loop is CASSMDRGSTEAFF. The CDR3 nucleotides read TGTGCCAGCTCAATGGACAGGGGGTCGACTGAAGCTTTCTTT.

The chain carries TRBV29-1 and TRBJ2-2, with D possibly matching TRBD1 (6 bases). V was trimmed by 7 bases and J by 5 bases, leaving 14 bases between them. Germline V gene sequence: CDR1 SQVTM, CDR2 ANQGSEA. This CDR3 region has 13 residues. CDR3 nucleotide sequence: TGCAGCGGCCGGACAGTGCGGACCGGGGAGCTGTTTTTT. Translation gives CSGRTVRTGELFF.

The genes are TRBV19 and TRBJ1-2, with D maybe TRBD1 (6 bases). This CDR3 region has 15 residues. V shed 5 bases and J shed 1 base, with 14 bases lying between them. The V gene's germline CDR1 is LNHDA and CDR2 SQIVND (reference sequence). CDR3 residues: CASSEGVGFNYGYTF. In nucleotides, the CDR3 is TGTGCCAGTAGTGAGGGGGTCGGCTTTAACTATGGCTACACCTTC.

The chain is built from TRBV19 and TRBJ1-5; weak D call: TRBD1 (6 bases). V gave up 1 base and J gave up 0 bases, with 13 bases separating them. This CDR3 is built from 17 residues. CDR1 and CDR2 (germline): LNHDA, SQIVND (reference sequence). The CDR3 DNA reads TGTGCCAGTAGTATAGCGGGGACAACTTATAGCAATCAGCCCCAGCATTTT. Translated: CASSIAGTTYSNQPQHF.

The V gene is TRBV5-8, the J gene TRBJ2-5; no definite D call. From germline, CDR1 is SGHTS and CDR2 YDEGEE. Trimming removed 2 bases at V and 6 bases at J, with 5 bases between. This CDR3 comprises 11 residues. The CDR3 loop is CASSFSQTQYF. The CDR3 DNA is TGTGCCAGCAGCTTCTCTCAGACCCAGTACTTC.

The genes are TRBV7-6 and TRBJ1-1; D gene ambiguous. V lost 5 bases and J 4 bases, leaving 8 bases between the germline ends. The CDR3 covers 12 residues. In germline, CDR1 is SGHVS, CDR2 FNYEAQ. The CDR3 sequence is CASSRAGTEAFF. The CDR3 DNA reads TGTGCCAGCAGCCGTGCAGGCACTGAAGCTTTCTTT.

This clone was seen more than once but under ten times. This chain connects TRBV4-2 to TRBJ2-1; 7 bases map to TRBD2. V lost 2 bases, J lost 7 bases, and 14 bases stayed unmatched. The CDR3 is made up of 17 amino acids. Germline CDR1 is LGHNA and CDR2 is YNFKEQ. CDR3 DNA sequence: TGTGCCAGCAGCCAAAACCAAGCGGGGATGTTTGGGAATGAGCAGTTCTTC. Its protein is CASSQNQAGMFGNEQFF.

J is TRBJ1-1 and V is TRBV7-8, with D possibly TRBD1 on 5 matching bases. CDR3 size: 17 residues. Germline CDR1 is SGHVS and CDR2 is FQNEAQ. V lost 4 bases and J 5 bases, leaving 23 bases between the germline ends. CDR3 nucleotide sequence: TGTGCCAGCAGCTCCACAACCTTAATTACGGGGGAAACTGAAGCTTTCTTT. It encodes CASSSTTLITGETEAFF.

In its sample, this clone was seen once. Other DNA sequences in this sample translate to the same CDR3. The rearrangement joins TRBV12-3 or TRBV12-4 to TRBJ1-5; no clear D gene. V lost 3 bases and J lost 1, with 4 bases in between. This CDR3 has 13 amino acids. Here the CDR3 reads CASSFSSNQPQHF. The CDR3 coding sequence is TGTGCCAGCAGTTTTAGCAGCAATCAGCCCCAGCATTTT.

The V and J genes are TRBV10-1 and TRBJ1-1; TRBD1 matches 7 bases. The V gene end was trimmed by 6 bases and the J gene end by 0 bases; junction bases not matched to a gene: 1. This CDR3 spans 13 amino acids. Germline V gene lookup returns CDR1 WNHNN and CDR2 SYGVQD (reference sequence). CDR3 nucleotides: TGCGCCAGCAGCAGGGGGATGAACACTGAAGCTTTCTTT. Protein: CASSRGMNTEAFF.

This clone was seen a handful of times. The chain employs TRBV7-9 and TRBJ1-2; a possible D gene is TRBD1 (6 bases). The CDR3 has 14 residues. Germline assignment: CDR1 SEHNR and CDR2 FQNEAQ (reference sequence). V was pared by 1 base and J by 4 bases, with 10 bases between. In DNA form, the CDR3 reads TGTGCCAGCAGCTTAGACAGGGCCTCCTATGGCTACACCTTC. It is translated as CASSLDRASYGYTF.